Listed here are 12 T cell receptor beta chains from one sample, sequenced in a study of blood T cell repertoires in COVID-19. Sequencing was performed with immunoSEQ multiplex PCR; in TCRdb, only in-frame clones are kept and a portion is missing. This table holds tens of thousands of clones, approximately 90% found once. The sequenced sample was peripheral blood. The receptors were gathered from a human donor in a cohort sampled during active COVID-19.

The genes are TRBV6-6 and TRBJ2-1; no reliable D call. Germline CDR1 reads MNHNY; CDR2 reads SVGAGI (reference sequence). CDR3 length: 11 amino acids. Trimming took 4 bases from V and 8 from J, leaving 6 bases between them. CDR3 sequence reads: CASSSYYEQFF. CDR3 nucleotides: TGTGCCAGCAGTTCTTACTATGAGCAGTTCTTC.

The CDR3 protein is CASSPRPGVHQPQHF. For the CDR3, the DNA is TGTGCCAGCAGCCCGCGTCCAGGGGTCCATCAGCCCCAGCATTTT. This sequence joins TRBV7-8 and TRBJ1-5; D may be TRBD1 (6 bases). The CDR3 consists of 15 residues. Trimming pared 5 bases from V and 5 bases from J, leaving 16 bases between. Germline V gene sequence: CDR1 SGHVS, CDR2 FQNEAQ. Drawing the rest from reference TRBV7-8 and TRBJ1-5, the complete variable domain is GAGVSQSPRYKVAKRGQDVALRCDPISGHVSLFWYQQALGQGPEFLTYFQNEAQLDKSGLPSDRFFAERPEGSVSTLKIQRTQQEDSAVYLCASSPRPGVHQPQHFGDGTRLSIL.

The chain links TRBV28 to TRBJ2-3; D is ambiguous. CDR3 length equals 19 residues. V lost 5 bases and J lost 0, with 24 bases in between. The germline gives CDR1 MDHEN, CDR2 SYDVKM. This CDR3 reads CASSPIPSVGSTSTDTQYF. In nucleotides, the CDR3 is TGTGCCAGCAGTCCGATTCCGTCCGTCGGGTCAACTAGCACAGATACGCAGTATTTT.

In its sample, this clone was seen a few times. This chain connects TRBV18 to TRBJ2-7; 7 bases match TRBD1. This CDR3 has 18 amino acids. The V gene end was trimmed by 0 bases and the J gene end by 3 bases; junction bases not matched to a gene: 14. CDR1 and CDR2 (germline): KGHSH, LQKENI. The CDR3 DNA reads TGTGCCAGCTCACCACCGGAGCAGTGGACAGGCGGCTACTACGAGCAGTACTTC. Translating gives CASSPPEQWTGGYYEQYF. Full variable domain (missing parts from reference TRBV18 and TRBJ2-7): NAGVMQNPRHLVRRRGQEARLRCSPMKGHSHVYWYRQLPEEGLKFMVYLQKENIIDESGMPKERFSAEFPKEGPSILRIQQVVRGDSAAYFCASSPPEQWTGGYYEQYFGPGTRLTVT.

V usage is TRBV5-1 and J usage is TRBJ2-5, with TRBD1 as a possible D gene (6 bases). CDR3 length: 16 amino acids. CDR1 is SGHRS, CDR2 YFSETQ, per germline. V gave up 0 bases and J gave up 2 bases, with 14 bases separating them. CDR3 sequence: CASSLAWGRGQETQYF. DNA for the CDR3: TGCGCCAGCAGCTTGGCCTGGGGCAGGGGACAAGAGACCCAGTACTTC.

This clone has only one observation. The DNA for the CDR3 is TGTGCCAGCCGCCTAACTAGCGGAAACTCCTACGAGCAGTACTTC. As protein: CASRLTSGNSYEQYF. The gene calls are TRBV3-1 (or the pseudogene TRBV3-2) and TRBJ2-7; 8 bases map to TRBD2. CDR3 length: 15 amino acids. In germline, CDR1 is LGHDT, CDR2 YNNKEL (reference sequence). V lost 8 bases and J lost 0; bases outside the gene matches: 9.

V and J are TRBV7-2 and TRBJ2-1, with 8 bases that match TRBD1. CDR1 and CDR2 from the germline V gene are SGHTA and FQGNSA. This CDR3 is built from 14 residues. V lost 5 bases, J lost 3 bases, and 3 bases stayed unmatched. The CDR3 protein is CASSRDRGYNEQFF. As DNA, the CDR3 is TGTGCCAGCAGCAGAGACAGGGGCTACAATGAGCAGTTCTTC. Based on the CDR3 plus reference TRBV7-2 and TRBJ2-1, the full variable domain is GAGVSQSPSNKVTEKGKDVELRCDPISGHTALYWYRQSLGQGLEFLIYFQGNSAPDKSGLPSDRFSAERTGGSVSTLTIQRTQQEDSAVYLCASSRDRGYNEQFFGPGTRLTVL.

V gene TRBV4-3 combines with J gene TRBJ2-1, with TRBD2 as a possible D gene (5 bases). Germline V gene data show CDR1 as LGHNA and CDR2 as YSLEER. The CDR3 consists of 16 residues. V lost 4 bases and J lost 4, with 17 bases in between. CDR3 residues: CASSRNSRGAYNEQFF. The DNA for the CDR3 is TGCGCCAGCAGCCGAAACTCACGGGGAGCTTACAATGAGCAGTTCTTC.

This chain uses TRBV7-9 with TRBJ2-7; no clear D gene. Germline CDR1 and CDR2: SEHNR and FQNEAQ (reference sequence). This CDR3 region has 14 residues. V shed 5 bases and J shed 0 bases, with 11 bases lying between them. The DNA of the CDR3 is TGTGCCAGCAGCCACACACAAAACTCCTACGAGCAGTACTTC. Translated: CASSHTQNSYEQYF.

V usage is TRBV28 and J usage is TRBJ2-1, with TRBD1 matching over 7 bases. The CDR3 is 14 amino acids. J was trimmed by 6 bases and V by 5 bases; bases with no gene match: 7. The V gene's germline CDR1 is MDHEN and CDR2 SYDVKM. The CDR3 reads CASSPTGLGNEQFF. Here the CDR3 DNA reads TGTGCCAGCAGTCCGACAGGGTTGGGCAATGAGCAGTTCTTC.

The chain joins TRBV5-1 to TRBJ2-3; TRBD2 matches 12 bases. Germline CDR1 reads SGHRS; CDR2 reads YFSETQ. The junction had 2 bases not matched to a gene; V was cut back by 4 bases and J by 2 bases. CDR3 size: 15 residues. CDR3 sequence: CASSPSGRVTDTQYF. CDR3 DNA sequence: TGCGCCAGCAGCCCTAGCGGGAGGGTCACAGATACGCAGTATTTT.

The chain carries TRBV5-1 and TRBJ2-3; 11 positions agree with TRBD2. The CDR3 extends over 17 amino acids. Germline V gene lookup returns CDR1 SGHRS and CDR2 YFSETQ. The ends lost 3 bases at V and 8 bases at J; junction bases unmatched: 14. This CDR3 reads CASSSRGLAASLGTQYF. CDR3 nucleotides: TGCGCCAGCAGCTCCCGGGGACTAGCGGCCTCCCTGGGTACGCAGTATTTT.